The 10 T cell receptor beta chains listed next were all sequenced from one sample in a study of Ad26.COV2.S vaccination and SARS-CoV-2 variants. Treatment given: around 19 received Ad26.COV2.S at low or high dose, single or two shots; 5 received placebo; per-sample allocation not given. Sampling took place 63 days after the first vaccine or placebo injection. This table comes from immunoSEQ multiplex PCR, and its TCRdb copy is limited to in-frame clones, with some not included. The table includes approximately 450,000 clones, 90% detected once. Sequenced material: peripheral blood, taken in a trial of Ad26.COV2.S vaccine versus placebo. Receptors originate from a person between 18 and 60 years old who received the Ad26.COV2.S COVID-19 vaccine or a placebo.

The V call is TRBV27, the J call TRBJ1-1; tentatively, D is TRBD1 (5 bases). CDR1 and CDR2 (germline): MNHEY, SMNVEV (reference sequence). The CDR3 has 15 residues. V was shortened by 5 bases and J by 8 bases, with 21 bases between the two germline ends. In nucleotides, the CDR3 is TGTGCCAGCAGTCAACTGGGACTTCTTCAAGGGGAAGCTTTCTTT. Translating it yields CASSQLGLLQGEAFF.

In its sample, this clone was seen a few times. The V gene is TRBV18, the J gene TRBJ1-1; TRBD1 is a possible D gene (6 bases). The V and J ends lost 5 bases and 1 base respectively, with 14 bases between them. The CDR3 totals 15 residues. Per germline, CDR1 KGHSH and CDR2 LQKENI. CDR3 protein: CASSKRDITNTEAFF. CDR3 DNA: TGTGCCAGCTCAAAGAGGGACATAACGAACACTGAAGCTTTCTTT.

The DNA for the CDR3 is TGTGCCAGTAGTCCAGAGAACACTGAAGCTTTCTTT. Amino acid sequence: CASSPENTEAFF. The chain has TRBV19 and TRBJ1-1; no clear D gene. CDR3 length: 12 amino acids. Trimming removed 5 bases from V and 1 base from J, with 5 bases in between. The germline V gene encodes CDR1 LNHDA and CDR2 SQIVND (reference sequence).

Here the CDR3 DNA reads TGTGCCAGCAGCTCCGGACCTAACACCGGGGAGCTGTTTTTT. It codes for CASSSGPNTGELFF. The chain employs TRBV7-9 and TRBJ2-2; D gene uncertain. There are 14 residues in the CDR3. Germline loops: CDR1 SEHNR, CDR2 FQNEAQ (reference sequence). With 4 bases removed from V and 2 bases from J, the gap between germline ends came to 8 bases. Full variable domain (remainder filled in from reference TRBV7-9 and TRBJ2-2): DTGVSQNPRHKITKRGQNVTFRCDPISEHNRLYWYRQTLGQGPEFLTYFQNEAQLEKSRLLSDRFSAERPKGSFSTLEIQRTEQGDSAMYLCASSSGPNTGELFFGEGSRLTVL.

This clone was detected only once. J is TRBJ1-1 and V is TRBV6-5, with 8 positions matching TRBD1. Germline values: CDR1 MNHEY, CDR2 SVGAGI. The J segment lost 3 bases and the V segment lost 7 bases, leaving 10 bases of the junction unmatched. This CDR3 region has 15 residues. The CDR3 reads CASNPRTGMDTEAFF. The CDR3 DNA follows: TGTGCCAGCAATCCCCGGACAGGGATGGACACTGAAGCTTTCTTT.

The gene calls are TRBV27 and TRBJ2-1; D perhaps matches TRBD2 (6 bases). Germline V gives CDR1 MNHEY, CDR2 SMNVEV (reference sequence). The CDR3 runs 14 residues. V was pared by 8 bases and J by 2 bases, with 13 bases between. The CDR3 sequence is CASGNSGPYNEQFF. Here the CDR3 DNA reads TGTGCCAGCGGGAATAGCGGCCCCTACAATGAGCAGTTCTTC.

The rearrangement links TRBV7-6 to TRBJ1-6; perhaps TRBD1 as D (5 bases). From germline, CDR1 is SGHVS and CDR2 FNYEAQ. V lost 3 bases to trimming and J lost 9 bases, with 18 bases between them. This CDR3 spans 16 amino acids. DNA of the CDR3: TGTGCCAGCAGCTTGGGAACATCGGGGAGGGGTTCACCCCTCCACTTT. Its protein product is CASSLGTSGRGSPLHF.

A single count supports this clone. The J gene is TRBJ2-2, the V gene TRBV7-9, with 10 bases matching TRBD1. The CDR3 totals 13 residues. Germline-derived CDR1 and CDR2 are SEHNR and FQNEAQ (reference sequence). V trimming: 6 bases; J trimming: 7 bases; junction bases outside the gene matches: 2. The CDR3 DNA reads as TGTGCCAGCAGGGACAGGGGGGTCGGGGAGCTGTTTTTT. Protein sequence: CASRDRGVGELFF.

The V call is TRBV6-5, the J call TRBJ1-1; no clear D gene. Germline values: CDR1 MNHEY, CDR2 SVGAGI. This CDR3 is 15 amino acids long. The ends were cut back, 5 bases at V and 5 bases at J, with 18 bases in the middle. CDR3: CASSPFTGPGTEAFF. CDR3 nucleotide sequence: TGTGCCAGCAGTCCCTTCACCGGGCCAGGAACTGAAGCTTTCTTT.

The rearrangement uses TRBV5-1 and TRBJ2-3; TRBD2 might be the D (6 bases). CDR1 and CDR2 from the germline V gene are SGHRS and YFSETQ. Trimming took 5 bases from V and 6 from J, leaving 16 bases between them. The CDR3 is 14 residues long. The CDR3 protein is CASRGAGRSDTQYF. Here the CDR3 DNA reads TGCGCCAGCAGAGGGGCAGGGAGGTCTGATACGCAGTATTTT.